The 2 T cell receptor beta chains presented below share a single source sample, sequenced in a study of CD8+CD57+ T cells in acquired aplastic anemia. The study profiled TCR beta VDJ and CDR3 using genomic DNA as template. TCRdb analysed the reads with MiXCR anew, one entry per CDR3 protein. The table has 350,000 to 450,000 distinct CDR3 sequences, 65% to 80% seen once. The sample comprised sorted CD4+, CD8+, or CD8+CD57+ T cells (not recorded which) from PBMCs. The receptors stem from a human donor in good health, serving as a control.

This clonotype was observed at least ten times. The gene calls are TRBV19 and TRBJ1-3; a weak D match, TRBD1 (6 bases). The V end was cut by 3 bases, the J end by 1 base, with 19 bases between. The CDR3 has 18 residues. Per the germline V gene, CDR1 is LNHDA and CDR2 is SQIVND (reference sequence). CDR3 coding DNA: TGTGCCAGTAGTATGGGCAGCCCTGGGGGCGTATCTGGAAACACCATATATTTT. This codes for CASSMGSPGGVSGNTIYF.

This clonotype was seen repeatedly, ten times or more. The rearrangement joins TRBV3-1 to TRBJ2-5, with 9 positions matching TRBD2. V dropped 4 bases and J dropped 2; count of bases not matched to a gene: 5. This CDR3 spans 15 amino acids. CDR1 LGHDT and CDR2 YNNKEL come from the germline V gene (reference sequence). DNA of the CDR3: TGTGCCAGCAGCCCCCTCCTAGCGGGGCAAGAGACCCAGTACTTC. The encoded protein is CASSPLLAGQETQYF.